Listed below are T cell receptor beta chains from one sample, sequenced in a study of T cells after yellow fever vaccination. TCRdb recomputed calls from the 5' RACE reads with MiXCR, one row per CDR3 protein. The sample consists of 500,000 to 650,000 distinct CDR3 sequences, about a sixth of them appearing once. Sequenced here: PBMCs, sampled more than 4 days after the first yellow fever vaccination. All receptors come from a man aged 18 to 29 who received the YFV17D yellow fever vaccine. Each CDR3 is given with its conserved first and last residue. Fields, in order: J gene, D gene, V gene, clone size, CDR3 DNA, CDR3 protein. The D gene is left open where the match is weak. Clone size appears in some rows only: once, few, many, or a class for an expanded clone.

TRBJ1-6	TRBD1	TRBV6-5	few	TGTGCCAGCAGCCCCGACACAGGGGTGCGTTCACCCCTCCACTTT	CASSPDTGVRSPLHF
TRBJ1-1	-	TRBV30	-	TGTGCCTGGACAACGAACACTGAAGCTTTCTTT	CAWTTNTEAFF
TRBJ2-5	-	TRBV5-5	many	TGTGCCAGCAGCTGGGGCTGGGAAGAGACCCAGTACTTC	CASSWGWEETQYF
TRBJ2-1	-	TRBV6-5	few	TGTGCCAGCAGTTACTCGATAGGCATGAGGTCCTACAATGAGCAGTTCTTC	CASSYSIGMRSYNEQFF
TRBJ2-1	TRBD1	TRBV7-6	-	TGTGCCAGCAGCTTAGCTCCCCAGGGGGCCATCAATGAGCAGTTCTTC	CASSLAPQGAINEQFF
TRBJ2-2	-	TRBV4-2	-	TGTGCCAGCAGGATGACGGCCCGAATTGGCGGGGAGCTGTTTTTT	CASRMTARIGGELFF
TRBJ2-5	-	TRBV5-1	few	TGCGCCAGCAGCTTGGGGAGCCGTCAAGGGGAGACCCAGTACTTC	CASSLGSRQGETQYF
TRBJ1-1	-	TRBV6-5	few	TGTGCCAGCAGTTACTCGTTGGGAAAGACTGAAGCTTTCTTT	CASSYSLGKTEAFF
TRBJ1-5	-	TRBV29-1	-	TGCAGCGTTGGAGACAGAAATCAGCCCCAGCATTTT	CSVGDRNQPQHF
TRBJ1-5	-	TRBV7-2	-	TGTGCCAGCAGCCCCGGGGGGGCCGTTAATCAGCCCCAGCATTTT	CASSPGGAVNQPQHF
TRBJ2-7	TRBD1	TRBV27	-	TGTGCCAGCAGTTTTAACAGGGGTGTGTACGAGCAGTACTTC	CASSFNRGVYEQYF
TRBJ2-1	-	TRBV6-2/TRBV6-3	-	TGTGCCAGCAGCACAGCCGCGGAGCAGTTCTTC	CASSTAAEQFF
TRBJ2-1	-	TRBV24-1	-	TGTGCCACCAGTGATTTCCAGGGTGAGCAGTTCTTC	CATSDFQGEQFF
TRBJ2-5	-	TRBV7-3	-	TGTGCCAGCAGCCTAAACCCCCATGAAGAGACCCAGTACTTC	CASSLNPHEETQYF
TRBJ1-2	TRBD1	TRBV12-3/TRBV12-4	-	TGTGCCAGCAGTTCGCTACAGGGGAGCGGCTACACCTTC	CASSSLQGSGYTF
TRBJ1-4	-	TRBV20-1	-	TGCAGTGCTAGAGACGCACCGCGTAATGAAAAACTGTTTTTT	CSARDAPRNEKLFF
TRBJ1-5	-	TRBV20-1	few	TGCAGTGCTGGGCTCAGGGGAAGGAGCAATCAGCCCCAGCATTTT	CSAGLRGRSNQPQHF
TRBJ2-2	TRBD2	TRBV9	few	TGTGCCAGCAGCCCAGGGGGACTAGCGGCCGGGGAGCTGTTTTTT	CASSPGGLAAGELFF
TRBJ1-2	-	TRBV29-1	-	TGCAGCGTTGAAGATTTGCCAGGGGACTATGGCTACACCTTC	CSVEDLPGDYGYTF
TRBJ1-2	TRBD1	TRBV6-1	-	TGTGCCAGCAGCGACAGGGGGTGGAACTTGAATGGCTACACCTTC	CASSDRGWNLNGYTF
TRBJ2-5	-	TRBV27	few	TGTGCCAGCAGCGACACGCGGAGGTCAGAGACCCAGTACTTC	CASSDTRRSETQYF
TRBJ2-4	-	TRBV7-2	few	TGTGCCAGCAGCTTAGAGGGGAGTGGGGAAAACATTCAGTACTTC	CASSLEGSGENIQYF
TRBJ2-7	-	TRBV5-4	few	TGTGCCAGCAGCTTGTGGGCCTCCGAGCAGTACTTC	CASSLWASEQYF
TRBJ2-2	-	TRBV4-2	few	TGTGCCAGCAGCCAAGATCGCCGTGGGAGCGTCCCCGGGGAGCTGTTTTTT	CASSQDRRGSVPGELFF
TRBJ1-1	-	TRBV5-1	-	TGCGCCAGCAGCTTGTGGGGGACAACTGAAGCTTTCTTT	CASSLWGTTEAFF
TRBJ2-1	-	TRBV29-1	many	TGCAGCGTTGAAGATGTCAAGGGGGGCAACAATGAGCAGTTCTTC	CSVEDVKGGNNEQFF
TRBJ2-7	-	TRBV6-5	few	TGTGCCAGCAGTTCTCCGGGAGAGAACTACGAGCAGTACTTC	CASSSPGENYEQYF
TRBJ2-2	-	TRBV5-1	few	TGCGCCAGCAGCTTGGGGACATTCCACACCGGGGAGCTGTTTTTT	CASSLGTFHTGELFF
TRBJ1-5	-	TRBV4-2	few	TGTGCCAGCAGCCGCTTCAAGGGTGAACAGCCCCAGCATTTT	CASSRFKGEQPQHF
TRBJ1-2	-	TRBV3-1	few	TGTGCCAGCAGCCATCAACAGCCGAAGGGGAGCTACACCTTC	CASSHQQPKGSYTF
TRBJ2-1	-	TRBV20-1	few	TGCAGTGCTCCCCGTGCCCCCCGGCCCTACAATGAGCAGTTCTTC	CSAPRAPRPYNEQFF
TRBJ2-5	TRBD2	TRBV4-2	-	TGTGCCAGCAGCCCGAGCGGGGGCCTAGAAGAGACCCAGTACTTC	CASSPSGGLEETQYF
TRBJ1-6	-	TRBV12-3/TRBV12-4	-	TGTGCCAGCAGTTTGGGGGTTACGCGGGCACCCCTCCACTTT	CASSLGVTRAPLHF
TRBJ1-6	TRBD1	TRBV15	-	TGTGCCACCAGCAGAGACCGGACAGGGAATACTTCACCCCTCCACTTT	CATSRDRTGNTSPLHF
TRBJ1-2	-	TRBV29-1	-	TGCAGCGTTGTGTCCCCCGTCGGCAGGGTTGGTAATGGCTACACCTTC	CSVVSPVGRVGNGYTF
TRBJ1-2	TRBD1	TRBV29-1	few	TGCAGCGTTGAAGATGGGACAGTACCTGGCTACACCTTC	CSVEDGTVPGYTF
TRBJ2-5	-	TRBV11-2	many	TGTGCCAGCAGCAAAAAAACCGGGACGGGGGCGACGGAGACCCAGTACTTC	CASSKKTGTGATETQYF
TRBJ2-1	-	TRBV3-1	-	TGTGCCAGCAGCCCGCAACTAGTAAACAATGAGCAGTTCTTC	CASSPQLVNNEQFF
TRBJ2-1	-	TRBV9	few	TGTGCCAGCAGCGTAGCTTGGGCATTTAGGGATGAGCAGTTCTTC	CASSVAWAFRDEQFF
TRBJ1-1	-	TRBV30	-	TGTGCCTGGAGTCGGGAGATGGACACTGAAGCTTTCTTT	CAWSREMDTEAFF
TRBJ1-4	-	TRBV5-4	-	TGTGCCAGCAGCTTCGATCTGGGTAATGAAAAACTGTTTTTT	CASSFDLGNEKLFF
TRBJ2-2	-	TRBV6-1	few	TGTGCCAGCAGCCACGGGGTCAGGCACACCGGGGAGCTGTTTTTT	CASSHGVRHTGELFF
TRBJ1-2	-	TRBV27	-	TGTGCCAGTCAGGGCGGGGCGGTTGATGGCTACACCTTC	CASQGGAVDGYTF
TRBJ1-1	-	TRBV7-6	-	TGTGCCAGCAGCTTAGGTACAATCACTGAAGCTTTCTTT	CASSLGTITEAFF
TRBJ2-1	-	TRBV7-2	few	TGTGCCAGCAGCCCCTGGGGCCGCGGTGACAATGAGCAGTTCTTC	CASSPWGRGDNEQFF
TRBJ2-3	TRBD2	TRBV7-3	-	TGTGCCAGCAGCTTAACGGCGGGGGAGAGCACAGATACGCAGTATTTT	CASSLTAGESTDTQYF
TRBJ1-1	TRBD1	TRBV18	few	TGTGCCAGCTCCCCGGGCCGGACAGGGGTGAACACTGAAGCTTTCTTT	CASSPGRTGVNTEAFF
TRBJ2-1	TRBD1	TRBV5-1	many	TGTGCCAGCAGTTTGACAGGGGGGTACAATGAGCAGTTCTTC	CASSLTGGYNEQFF
TRBJ2-3	-	TRBV7-3	-	TGTGCCAGCAGGTTGAGGGCAAGCACAGATACGCAGTATTTT	CASRLRASTDTQYF
TRBJ2-3	TRBD2	TRBV5-1	many	TGCGCCAGCAGCTTGGGGCAGCGGGGGAAAGATACGCAGTATTTT	CASSLGQRGKDTQYF
TRBJ1-1	TRBD1	TRBV5-1	few	TGCGCCAGCAGGGGGACAGGGCTCGAAACTGAAGCTTTCTTT	CASRGTGLETEAFF
TRBJ1-5	-	TRBV4-3	few	TGCGCCAGCAGCCAAGGATGGGCTGATAATCAGCCCCAGCATTTT	CASSQGWADNQPQHF
TRBJ2-5	-	TRBV9	-	TGTGCCAGCACCGGAAACCAAGAGACCCAGTACTTC	CASTGNQETQYF
TRBJ2-3	-	TRBV11-2	few	TGTGCCAGCAGCTTAGTAGCCTACAACACAGATACGCAGTATTTT	CASSLVAYNTDTQYF
TRBJ2-1	-	TRBV7-9	-	TGTGCCACCGAAATTAACAATGAGCAGTTCTTC	CATEINNEQFF